This is a list of T cell receptor beta chains from one sample in a study of OX40 agonist ivuxolimab in advanced cancers. Produced via immunoSEQ multiplex PCR; TCRdb's table is partial and in-frame only. In the table there are approximately 80,000 clones, less than 95% of which are singletons. Sequenced here: CD4+ or CD8+ T cells sorted from blood, sampled in a trial of the OX40 agonist ivuxolimab. The receptors derive from an adult with an advanced solid tumor such as melanoma, head and neck, liver or kidney cancer. Each CDR3 is given with its conserved first and last residue. Each record gives: V gene, J gene, D gene, clone size, CDR3 protein, CDR3 DNA. D genes are given only for firm matches. Size is stated for part of the rows, as once, few or many counts, or as a class when the clone is expanded.

v_call: TRBV19; j_call: TRBJ2-1; d_call: .; clone_size: .; cdr3_aa: CASRGGPDSSLRGEQFF; cdr3_nt: TGTGCCAGTAGGGGGGGGCCCGACTCCTCCTTGCGGGGCGAGCAGTTCTTC
v_call: TRBV27; j_call: TRBJ1-2; d_call: .; clone_size: .; cdr3_aa: CASSWEGNYGYTF; cdr3_nt: TGTGCCAGCAGTTGGGAGGGTAACTATGGCTACACCTTC
v_call: TRBV6-8; j_call: TRBJ2-1; d_call: TRBD2; clone_size: .; cdr3_aa: CASAKAGRSYNEQFF; cdr3_nt: TGTGCCAGCGCTAAAGCGGGGCGCTCCTACAATGAGCAGTTCTTC
v_call: TRBV2; j_call: TRBJ1-3; d_call: .; clone_size: .; cdr3_aa: CASREGRLSSGNTIYF; cdr3_nt: TGTGCCAGCAGGGAGGGCAGGCTCAGCTCTGGAAACACCATATATTTT
v_call: TRBV4-1; j_call: TRBJ2-2; d_call: .; clone_size: .; cdr3_aa: CASSQGQGPYGELFF; cdr3_nt: TGCGCCAGCAGCCAAGGTCAGGGCCCCTACGGGGAGCTGTTTTTT
v_call: TRBV27; j_call: TRBJ1-1; d_call: .; clone_size: few; cdr3_aa: CASILRGRENTEAFF; cdr3_nt: TGTGCCAGCATTCTAAGGGGAAGGGAGAACACTGAAGCTTTCTTT
v_call: TRBV2; j_call: TRBJ2-3; d_call: .; clone_size: .; cdr3_aa: CASSAGVAGADTQYF; cdr3_nt: TGTGCCAGCAGTGCCGGGGTGGCGGGGGCGGATACGCAGTATTTT
v_call: TRBV2; j_call: TRBJ1-3; d_call: TRBD1; clone_size: few; cdr3_aa: CASSKEGARGNTIYF; cdr3_nt: TGTGCCAGCAGTAAAGAGGGGGCGCGAGGAAACACCATATATTTT
v_call: TRBV11-3; j_call: TRBJ2-5; d_call: TRBD1; clone_size: .; cdr3_aa: CASSFGGTGKETQYF; cdr3_nt: TGTGCCAGCAGCTTTGGGGGGACAGGGAAAGAGACCCAGTACTTC
v_call: TRBV6-5; j_call: TRBJ2-5; d_call: .; clone_size: .; cdr3_aa: CASSYGAAQETQYF; cdr3_nt: TGTGCCAGCAGTTACGGGGCAGCACAAGAGACCCAGTACTTC
v_call: TRBV15; j_call: TRBJ2-2; d_call: TRBD2; clone_size: .; cdr3_aa: CATSRGGLAGTGELFF; cdr3_nt: TGTGCCACCAGCAGAGGCGGACTAGCGGGCACCGGGGAGCTGTTTTTT
v_call: TRBV9; j_call: TRBJ2-1; d_call: .; clone_size: .; cdr3_aa: CASSVGWGLYNEQFF; cdr3_nt: TGTGCCAGCAGCGTAGGCTGGGGGTTGTACAATGAGCAGTTCTTC
v_call: TRBV10-3; j_call: TRBJ2-7; d_call: .; clone_size: few; cdr3_aa: CAISESIVYEQYF; cdr3_nt: TGTGCCATCAGTGAGTCGATTGTTTACGAGCAGTACTTC